This T cell receptor beta chain was obtained from a study of blood T cell repertoires in COVID-19. Study-level background: The samples span acute and convalescent COVID-19 from the United States, Italy and Spain. T cells, B-cell-depleted T cells, or PBMCs provided the cDNA or gDNA that served as material.

Repertoires were generated with immunoSEQ multiplex PCR, while TCRdb's copy carries only in-frame clones and drops some. In the table there are some 390,000 clones, around 92% of which are singletons. Losses at the gene ends were 0 bases for V and 8 bases for J; bases not matched to a gene: 7. CDR3 length: 14 residues. Germline CDR1 and CDR2: SGDLS and YYNGEE. Categorization into cohorts depended on clinical history that participants reported. The sequence came from a woman aged 25 to 45 who had recovered from COVID-19. The chain combines TRBV9 with TRBJ2-7, with TRBD2 matching over 8 bases. Source material: PBMCs or T cells enriched from blood (not recorded which). The CDR3 region has the DNA TGTGCCAGCAGCGTAGTTGGTAGCGGGGCCCAGCAGTACTTC. Amino acids: CASSVVGSGAQQYF.